This TCR beta chain was sequenced for a study of blood T cells in healthy people across ages. Regarding the study as a whole: TCR beta diversity tracked closely with naive T cell percentage. The lack of PBMC sorting stopped any conclusive naive versus antigen-experienced comparison.

Through a sample-barcoded 5' primer and a J-beta primer mix, a second PCR was run for roughly 7 to 11 cycles. A template-switch adaptor that had 12 random nucleotides put a tag on each cDNA molecule. TCRdb reprocessed the 5' RACE reads with MiXCR, giving one entry per CDR3 protein. This table has about 640,000 distinct CDR3 sequences, approximately 50% appearing once. Note on this clonotype: Its target is unknown.

Trimming took 0 bases from V and 2 from J, leaving 19 bases between them. This CDR3 has 18 amino acids. Germline V lookup: CDR1 SGHAT, CDR2 FQNNGV. Peripheral blood, about 9.8 milliliters per donor, was collected. The clonotype comes from a man in his sixties in good health. The source material was blood. V gene TRBV11-2 combines with J gene TRBJ1-2; D is perhaps TRBD1 (5 bases). The CDR3 reads CASSLDLRVAGINYGYTF. In DNA, the CDR3 is TGTGCCAGCAGCTTAGATCTTCGCGTGGCAGGGATAAACTATGGCTACACCTTC.